The TCR beta chain described here comes from a study of shared clonotypes between healthy human individuals. Overall study context: Per-donor plates numbered three CD4 naive, three CD4 memory, two CD8 naive and one CD8 memory.

The study drew all its donors from Caucasian adults living in Nashville, Tennessee. V shed 6 bases and J 4 bases; nucleotides not matched to a gene: 0. The CDR3 runs 12 residues. Germline values: CDR1 MNHNY, CDR2 SVGAGI (reference sequence). This clone was counted a single time. Its antigen is currently unknown. Measured with immunoSEQ multiplex PCR; TCRdb has only the in-frame clones, and not every one. The table lists roughly 2,500,000 clones, 80% to 95% of them singletons. Findings and limits, study-wide: Some naive CD4 clonotypes, about 5%, turned up in common across several donors. Sampling involved blood alone; tissue repertoires likely differ.

The chain links TRBV6-6 to TRBJ2-5; 9 bases are shared with TRBD2. The sequence was obtained from a man between 18 and 35 years old in good health. Some clones in this sample may be carry-over from other donors' samples. Specimen: naive CD4+ T cells from PBMCs. Subset denoted: CD45RA+ positively selected. CDR3 loop: CASRAGGETQYF. DNA of the CDR3: TGTGCCAGCAGAGCGGGAGGAGAGACCCAGTACTTC.